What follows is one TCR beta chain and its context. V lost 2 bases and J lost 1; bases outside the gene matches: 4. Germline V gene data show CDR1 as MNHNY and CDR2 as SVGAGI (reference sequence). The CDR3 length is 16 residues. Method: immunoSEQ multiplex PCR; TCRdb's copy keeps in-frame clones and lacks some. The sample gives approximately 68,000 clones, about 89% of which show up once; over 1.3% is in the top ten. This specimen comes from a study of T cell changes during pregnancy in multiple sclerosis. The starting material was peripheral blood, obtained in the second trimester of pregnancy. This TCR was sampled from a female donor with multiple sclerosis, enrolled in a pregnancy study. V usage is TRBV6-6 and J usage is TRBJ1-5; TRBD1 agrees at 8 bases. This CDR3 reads CASSYLDRESNQPQHF. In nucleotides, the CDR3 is TGTGCCAGCAGTTACCTGGACAGGGAGAGCAATCAGCCCCAGCATTTT.